This T cell receptor (beta chain) was sequenced for a study of prognosis after radiotherapy for stage I lung cancer. In germline, CDR1 is MNHNS, CDR2 SASEGT. This CDR3 has 16 residues. Two-round multiplex PCR amplified TCR beta CDR3 from genomic DNA. Round-one PCR had primers specific to each TRBV and TRBJ gene. TCRdb recomputed calls from the multiplex PCR reads with MiXCR, one row per CDR3 protein. The data show 20,000 to 30,000 distinct CDR3 sequences, 40% seen once. As to this clonotype: An end of the junction does not agree with germline; a read error may underlie this.

This chain links TRBV6-1 with TRBJ2-7, with TRBD2 matching 10 bases. This clonotype originated in a donor over 45 with non-small cell lung cancer. Sample: PBMCs, taken before or after stereotactic body radiation therapy (not recorded which). CDR3 sequence: CATDRGLAGAEYDQYF. The CDR3 DNA follows: TGTGCCACCGACCGTGGTCTAGCGGGAGCGGAGTACGATCAGTACTTC.